Shown below are 23 T cell receptor beta chains from a single sample sequenced in a study of beta chain features in type 1 diabetes. Whole-study results and caveats: Patients with Type 1 diabetes showed moderately but significantly shorter TCRB CDR3s in all four CD4+ subsets.

Expressed TCRB transcripts were sequenced after all isolated RNA was converted to cDNA. Clones were read by immunoSEQ multiplex PCR, and TCRdb kept only the in-frame ones, dropping some. The data contain about 400,000 clones, around 12% of them singletons. Which antigens these TCRs recognize remains unknown. Sequenced material: naive CD4+ T cells from blood. The receptors were gathered from a woman aged 18-29 years with type 1 diabetes.

The CDR3 is CASSGSNPEETQYF. Written as DNA, the CDR3 is TGTGCCAGCAGTGGATCCAACCCGGAGGAGACCCAGTACTTC. V gene TRBV6-1 combines with J gene TRBJ2-5; no clear D. V lost 4 bases and J lost 5, with 14 bases in between. The germline gives CDR1 MNHNS, CDR2 SASEGT. This CDR3 has 14 amino acids.

This clone has just a few counts. The J gene is TRBJ1-1, the V gene TRBV6-6; weak D call: TRBD1 (5 bases). Trimming shortened V by 0 bases and J by 1 base, and 9 bases separated the two germline ends. Per the germline V gene, CDR1 is MNHNY and CDR2 is SVGAGI (reference sequence). The CDR3 is made up of 15 amino acids. This CDR3 reads CASSYSSQGNTEAFF. The CDR3 bases are TGTGCCAGCAGTTACTCGTCCCAGGGGAACACTGAAGCTTTCTTT.

This clone showed up just a few times. CDR3 coding DNA: TGTGCTAGTGGCCTTGACAGGAGCAAAGAGACCCAGTACTTC. Translating it yields CASGLDRSKETQYF. The J gene is TRBJ2-5, the V gene TRBV12-5, with D possibly matching TRBD1 (6 bases). Germline CDR1 LGHNT, CDR2 FRNRAP. V dropped 6 bases and J dropped 3 bases, with 14 bases sitting between them. There are 14 residues in the CDR3. The full variable domain, its missing parts supplied by reference TRBV12-5 and TRBJ2-5, is DARVTQTPRHKVTEMGQEVTMRCQPILGHNTVFWYRQTMMQGLELLAYFRNRAPLDDSGMPKDRFSAEMPDATLATLKIQPSEPRDSAVYFCASGLDRSKETQYFGPGTRLLVL.

The V gene is TRBV30, the J gene TRBJ2-7, with 7 bases fitting TRBD1. This CDR3 is 13 amino acids long. Germline CDR1 and CDR2: GTSNPN and SVGIG (reference sequence). With V trimmed by 5 bases and J by 2 bases, 6 bases remained unmatched. CDR3 sequence: CAWGDRDPYEQYF. The CDR3 DNA reads as TGTGCCTGGGGTGACAGGGACCCCTACGAGCAGTACTTC.

This clone has more than one count but fewer than ten. The chain carries TRBV5-1 and TRBJ1-3; D may be TRBD1 (6 bases). This CDR3 region has 17 residues. Germline CDR1 SGHRS, CDR2 YFSETQ. V was clipped by 0 bases and J by 4 bases, with 17 bases between them. The CDR3 DNA reads TGCGCCAGCAGCTTGGATCCAGGGGCGACTTCAGGAAACACCATATATTTT. Translation gives CASSLDPGATSGNTIYF.

The V gene is TRBV7-2, the J gene TRBJ2-3, with D perhaps matching TRBD1 (5 bases). The CDR3 contains 16 residues. V lost 5 bases and J lost 2, with 17 bases in between. Germline lookup yields CDR1 SGHTA and CDR2 FQGNSA. The CDR3 sequence: CASSPSSRTLTDTQYF. CDR3 coding DNA: TGTGCCAGCAGCCCTAGTTCCAGGACACTCACAGATACGCAGTATTTT. The complete variable domain, with remaining parts taken from reference TRBV7-2 and TRBJ2-3, reads GAGVSQSPSNKVTEKGKDVELRCDPISGHTALYWYRQSLGQGLEFLIYFQGNSAPDKSGLPSDRFSAERTGGSVSTLTIQRTQQEDSAVYLCASSPSSRTLTDTQYFGPGTRLTVL.

The chain couples TRBV5-1 to TRBJ2-7; 9 bases align to TRBD1. The ends lost 3 bases at V and 6 bases at J; junction bases unmatched: 4. CDR3 length: 13 residues. The germline gives CDR1 SGHRS, CDR2 YFSETQ. CDR3 sequence: CASSSGTGPEQYF. The CDR3 coding sequence is TGCGCCAGCAGCTCGGGGACAGGGCCCGAGCAGTACTTC.

The chain carries TRBV5-1 and TRBJ2-3, with D possibly TRBD1 on 5 matching bases. There are 14 residues in the CDR3. CDR1 is SGHRS and CDR2 is YFSETQ in the germline V gene. Trimming pared 1 base from V and 5 bases from J, leaving 11 bases between. This CDR3 is CASSLRGQGDTQYF. In DNA form, the CDR3 reads TGCGCCAGCAGCTTGCGCGGCCAGGGAGATACGCAGTATTTT.

The V gene is TRBV7-7, the J gene TRBJ2-2, with 7 bases fitting TRBD1. This CDR3 is built from 14 residues. In germline, CDR1 is SSHAT, CDR2 FNYEAQ (reference sequence). The J segment lost 7 bases and the V segment lost 2 bases, leaving 4 bases of the junction unmatched. The CDR3 protein is CASSLQGGHGELFF. The CDR3 bases are TGTGCCAGCAGCTTACAAGGGGGCCACGGGGAGCTGTTTTTT.

There are a few counts of this clone. The DNA of the CDR3 is TGCGCCAGCAGCAGGATGAGGGACAGGGAGTCAGAGACCCAGTACTTC. This gives the protein CASSRMRDRESETQYF. V gene TRBV5-1 combines with J gene TRBJ2-5; 9 positions match TRBD1. The CDR3 loop spans 16 amino acids. Germline CDR1 and CDR2: SGHRS and YFSETQ. The V gene end was trimmed by 4 bases and the J gene end by 4 bases; junction bases not matched to a gene: 11.

The V and J genes are TRBV25-1 and TRBJ2-5; D is possibly TRBD1 (6 bases). CDR1 is MGHDK and CDR2 is SYGVNS in the germline V gene. Between the trimmed V and J ends, which lost 3 bases and 1 base, there was a span of 12 bases. CDR3 length: 15 residues. The CDR3 here is CASSERQGPQETQYF. CDR3 in DNA: TGTGCCAGCAGTGAGCGGCAGGGGCCCCAAGAGACCCAGTACTTC.

The chain recombines TRBV5-6 with TRBJ2-1; D is unclear. Germline V gene lookup returns CDR1 SGHDT and CDR2 YYEEEE. The germline V and J ends were trimmed by 1 base and 0 bases, with 11 bases remaining between them. This CDR3 comprises 16 residues. In DNA form, the CDR3 reads TGTGCCAGCAGCTTGACAGTCCAGCTCTCCTACAATGAGCAGTTCTTC. This codes for CASSLTVQLSYNEQFF.

This clone has a handful of counts. The chain is built from TRBV18 and TRBJ1-2; D gene ambiguous. The CDR3 has 16 residues. Per germline, CDR1 KGHSH and CDR2 LQKENI. V was cut by 3 bases and J by 4 bases, with 18 bases left in between. DNA for the CDR3: TGTGCCAGCTCACCCCAAACGCGGAGCGAGCGCTATGGCTACACCTTC. This gives the protein CASSPQTRSERYGYTF.

This clone appeared a few times. The same CDR3 can be traced to other DNA sequences in this sample. This sequence joins TRBV18 and TRBJ2-3; D is unresolved. This CDR3 spans 13 amino acids. The V end lost 6 bases, the J end lost 1 base, and 8 bases lay between the germline ends. CDR1 and CDR2 from the germline V gene are KGHSH and LQKENI. The CDR3, as DNA: TGTGCCAGCTCTCCCGGTGGCACAGATACGCAGTATTTT. Its protein product is CASSPGGTDTQYF.

V gene TRBV5-1 combines with J gene TRBJ1-1; no clear D gene. V was trimmed by 6 bases and J by 4 bases, leaving 13 bases between them. The length of the CDR3 is 13 residues. The germline V gene encodes CDR1 SGHRS and CDR2 YFSETQ. The CDR3 DNA sequence: TGCGCCAGCACCCAAACTAAAGGCACTGAAGCTTTCTTT. It is translated as CASTQTKGTEAFF.

V gene TRBV11-2 combines with J gene TRBJ1-2; a possible D gene is TRBD1 (6 bases). The CDR3 is made up of 14 amino acids. V was shortened by 5 bases and J by 4 bases, with 14 bases between the two germline ends. Germline V lookup: CDR1 SGHAT, CDR2 FQNNGV. CDR3 in DNA: TGTGCCAGCAGCATACCGGGACACATCTATGGCTACACCTTC. Protein sequence: CASSIPGHIYGYTF.

The chain combines TRBV6-6 with TRBJ2-4, with D unclear. The CDR3 has 16 amino acids. The ends were cut back, 8 bases at V and 1 base at J, with 18 bases in the middle. Germline CDR1 reads MNHNY; CDR2 reads SVGAGI (reference sequence). CDR3 in DNA: TGTGCCAGCGCCGGGTCGTCCAAAAATGCCAAAAACATTCAGTACTTC. This encodes CASAGSSKNAKNIQYF.

In DNA form, the CDR3 reads TGTGCCATCAGCGATCGGACAGGGAACAATGAGCAGTTCTTC. It translates to CAISDRTGNNEQFF. The chain recombines TRBV10-3 with TRBJ2-1; TRBD1 agrees at 8 bases. The V gene's germline CDR1 is ENHRY and CDR2 SYGVKD. This CDR3 is built from 14 residues. The V segment lost 6 bases and the J segment 5 bases; nucleotides outside the gene matches: 6.

This clone was seen a handful of times. V gene TRBV19 combines with J gene TRBJ1-5; D not resolved. Germline V lookup: CDR1 LNHDA, CDR2 SQIVND (reference sequence). There are 13 residues in the CDR3. The CDR3 DNA follows: TGTGCGACGCAGGCGGGAGGTAATCAGCCCCAGCATTTT. Translating gives CATQAGGNQPQHF.

Here the CDR3 reads CASTESELTYEQYF. The CDR3 region has the DNA TGTGCCAGCACCGAGTCTGAGTTAACCTACGAGCAGTACTTC. This chain joins TRBV6-6 and TRBJ2-7, with D unresolved. The germline V gene has CDR1 MNHNY and CDR2 SVGAGI (reference sequence). V lost 7 bases to trimming and J lost 2 bases, with 15 bases between them. The CDR3 runs to 14 residues.

The rearrangement links TRBV11-2 to TRBJ2-1; D may be TRBD1 (6 bases). Trimming removed 0 bases at V and 0 bases at J, with 12 bases between. This CDR3 comprises 17 residues. Germline CDR1 reads SGHAT; CDR2 reads FQNNGV. The CDR3 spells CASSLEGGRSSYNEQFF. CDR3 DNA: TGTGCCAGCAGCTTAGAAGGGGGACGATCCTCCTACAATGAGCAGTTCTTC.

The chain uses TRBV7-2 and TRBJ2-1; 8 bases match TRBD2. CDR1 and CDR2 (germline): SGHTA, FQGNSA. The CDR3 has 17 amino acids. V lost 4 bases and J lost 3; bases outside the gene matches: 11. CDR3 protein: CASSSGGGGPIYNEQFF. DNA of the CDR3: TGTGCCAGCAGCTCCGGGGGCGGGGGGCCGATCTACAATGAGCAGTTCTTC.

This chain links TRBV7-9 with TRBJ2-7; 7 positions agree with TRBD1. Trimming cost V 5 bases and J 6 bases; bases outside gene matches: 13. The CDR3 extends over 15 amino acids. Germline lookup yields CDR1 SEHNR and CDR2 FQNEAQ (reference sequence). CDR3 region: CASSPPTGTASEQYF. The CDR3 DNA reads as TGTGCCAGCAGCCCCCCGACGGGGACAGCGAGCGAGCAGTACTTC. The variable domain in full, completed from reference TRBV7-9 and TRBJ2-7, reads DTGVSQNPRHKITKRGQNVTFRCDPISEHNRLYWYRQTLGQGPEFLTYFQNEAQLEKSRLLSDRFSAERPKGSFSTLEIQRTEQGDSAMYLCASSPPTGTASEQYFGPGTRLTVT.